This T cell receptor (beta chain) came from a study of blood T cell repertoires in COVID-19. Looking at the study overall: The United States, Italy and Spain provided the acute and convalescent COVID-19 samples. Nucleic acid was either cDNA or gDNA, and it came from T cells, B-cell-depleted T cells, or PBMCs.

Cohorts were based on clinical histories the participants reported. V was cut by 7 bases and J by 6 bases, with 14 bases left in between. CDR3 length: 13 amino acids. CDR1 and CDR2 from the germline V gene are PRHDT and FYEKMQ (reference sequence). How the authors handled the data: Estimation of nucleated cell counts was performed using reference gene primer amplification. Repertoires were generated with immunoSEQ multiplex PCR, while TCRdb's copy carries only in-frame clones and drops some. That table furnishes V, J and clone size, whereas the DNA furnished D and trimming. This sample has hundreds of thousands of clones, with roughly 88% found just once.

V is TRBV13 and J is TRBJ2-3; a possible D gene is TRBD2 (6 bases). This TCR derives from a woman aged 45 to 65 who had recovered from COVID-19. Material for sequencing was PBMCs or T cells enriched from blood (not recorded which). The chain's CDR3 is CASNTAGRDTQYF. The DNA of the CDR3 is TGTGCCAGCAACACCGCGGGGAGGGATACGCAGTATTTT. The complete variable domain, with remaining parts taken from reference TRBV13 and TRBJ2-3, reads AAGVIQSPRHLIKEKRETATLKCYPIPRHDTVYWYQQGPGQDPQFLISFYEKMQSDKGSIPDRFSAQQFSDYHSELNMSSLELGDSALYFCASNTAGRDTQYFGPGTRLTVL.